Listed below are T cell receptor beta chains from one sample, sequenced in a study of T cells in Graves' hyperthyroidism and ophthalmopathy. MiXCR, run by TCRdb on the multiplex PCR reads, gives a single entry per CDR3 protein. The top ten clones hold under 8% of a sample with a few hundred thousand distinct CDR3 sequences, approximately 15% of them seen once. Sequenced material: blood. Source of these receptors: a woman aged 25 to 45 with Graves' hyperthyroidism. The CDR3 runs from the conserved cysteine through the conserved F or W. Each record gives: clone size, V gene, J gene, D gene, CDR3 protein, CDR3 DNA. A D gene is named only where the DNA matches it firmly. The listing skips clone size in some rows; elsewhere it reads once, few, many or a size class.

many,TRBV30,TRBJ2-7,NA,CAWRETELLYF,TGTGCCTGGAGAGAGACAGAGCTACTGTACTTC
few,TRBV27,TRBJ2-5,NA,CASSFSSAGRRETQYF,TGTGCCAGCAGTTTTTCCTCGGCAGGGCGACGGGAGACCCAGTACTTC
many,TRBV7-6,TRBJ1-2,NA,CASSPRQEVYGYTF,TGTGCCAGCAGCCCCCGACAAGAGGTCTATGGCTACACCTTC
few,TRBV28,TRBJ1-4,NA,CATSPGTRSTNEKLFF,TGTGCCACATCCCCCGGGACTCGCTCAACTAATGAAAAACTGTTTTTT
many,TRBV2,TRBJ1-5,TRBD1,CASTQGGLIDQPQHF,TGTGCCAGCACCCAGGGGGGGCTGATCGATCAGCCCCAGCATTTT
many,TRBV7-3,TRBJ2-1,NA,CASSLDRGATYNEQFF,TGTGCCAGCAGCTTAGATCGCGGGGCGACCTACAATGAGCAGTTCTTC
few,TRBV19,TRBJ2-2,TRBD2,CASSIGLAGETGELFF,TGTGCCAGTAGTATAGGACTAGCGGGAGAGACCGGGGAGCTGTTTTTT
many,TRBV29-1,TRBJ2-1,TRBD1,CSAKTGMNEQFF,TGCAGCGCTAAGACAGGGATGAATGAGCAGTTCTTC
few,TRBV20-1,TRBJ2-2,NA,CSASTNTGELFF,TGCAGTGCTTCAACTAACACCGGGGAGCTGTTTTTT
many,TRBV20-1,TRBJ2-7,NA,CSAFPEGAGVSSYEQYF,TGCAGTGCATTTCCCGAGGGCGCAGGGGTAAGCTCCTACGAGCAGTACTTC
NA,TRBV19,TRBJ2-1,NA,CASSISAGTSYNEQFF,TGTGCCAGTAGTATTTCAGCGGGTACTTCCTACAATGAGCAGTTCTTC
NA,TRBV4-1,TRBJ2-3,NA,CASSLTLVALQYF,TGCGCCAGCAGTTTGACCTTGGTTGCTCTTCAGTATTTT
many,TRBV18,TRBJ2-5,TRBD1,CASSPDRAAETQYF,TGTGCCAGCTCACCGGACAGGGCAGCAGAGACCCAGTACTTC
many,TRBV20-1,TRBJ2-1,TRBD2,CSALAGGEQFF,TGCAGTGCACTAGCGGGAGGTGAGCAGTTCTTC
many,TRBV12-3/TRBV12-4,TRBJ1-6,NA,CASRGAGSSYNSPLHF,TGTGCCAGCAGGGGCGCCGGGAGCTCCTATAATTCACCCCTCCACTTT
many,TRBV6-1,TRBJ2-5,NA,CASSSRQETQYF,TGTGCCAGCAGTTCCAGGCAAGAGACCCAGTACTTC
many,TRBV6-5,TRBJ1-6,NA,CASSYSSSGLGNSPLHF,TGTGCCAGCAGTTACTCGAGTTCTGGACTGGGTAATTCACCCCTCCACTTT
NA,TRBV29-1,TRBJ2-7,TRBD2,CSVEDFNPGLAGGPGYEQYF,TGCAGCGTTGAAGATTTTAACCCGGGACTAGCGGGAGGGCCCGGTTACGAGCAGTACTTC
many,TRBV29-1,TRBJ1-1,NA,CSVEGEAFF,TGCAGCGTTGAAGGGGAAGCTTTCTTT
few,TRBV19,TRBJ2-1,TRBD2,CASSGLAGGLYYNEQFF,TGTGCCAGTAGCGGACTAGCGGGAGGACTCTACTACAATGAGCAGTTCTTC
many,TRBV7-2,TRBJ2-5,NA,CASSSSDWQETQYF,TGTGCCAGCAGCTCCTCGGACTGGCAAGAGACCCAGTACTTC
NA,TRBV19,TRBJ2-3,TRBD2,CASRPTPIGGVSPDTQYF,TGTGCCAGTAGACCAACCCCCATCGGGGGGGTAAGCCCAGATACGCAGTATTTT
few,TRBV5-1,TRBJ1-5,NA,CASSLVRGLGNQPQHF,TGCGCCAGCAGCTTGGTGAGGGGGTTAGGCAATCAGCCCCAGCATTTT
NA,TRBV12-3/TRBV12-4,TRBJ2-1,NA,CASREGARNEQFF,TGTGCCAGCAGGGAGGGGGCGCGCAATGAGCAGTTCTTC
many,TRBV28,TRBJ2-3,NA,CASSSPNTDTQYF,TGTGCCAGCAGTTCGCCAAATACAGATACGCAGTATTTT
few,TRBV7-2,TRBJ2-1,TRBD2,CASSGLAGEWPYNEQFF,TGTGCCAGCAGCGGACTAGCGGGAGAGTGGCCCTACAATGAGCAGTTCTTC
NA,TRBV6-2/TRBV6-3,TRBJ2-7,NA,CASSIPYKQYF,TGTGCCAGCAGTATACCCTACAAGCAGTACTTC
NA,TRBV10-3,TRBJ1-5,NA,CVIPPWDNQPQHF,TGTGTCATACCACCTTGGGACAATCAGCCCCAGCATTTT
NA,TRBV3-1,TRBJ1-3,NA,CASSQAGRSGNTIYF,TGTGCCAGCAGCCAAGCGGGCAGATCTGGAAACACCATATATTTT
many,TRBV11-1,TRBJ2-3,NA,CASSQGPGAATDTQYF,TGTGCCAGCAGCCAGGGTCCAGGAGCAGCCACAGATACGCAGTATTTT
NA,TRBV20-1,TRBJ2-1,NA,CSALDHSYNEQFF,TGCAGTGCTCTAGACCACTCCTACAATGAGCAGTTCTTC
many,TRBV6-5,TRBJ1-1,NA,CASSYLYKNTEAFF,TGTGCCAGCAGTTACTTGTATAAGAACACTGAAGCTTTCTTT
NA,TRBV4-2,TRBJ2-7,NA,CASSQYWAGGLYEQYF,TGTGCCAGCAGCCAGTACTGGGCTGGGGGGCTCTACGAGCAGTACTTC
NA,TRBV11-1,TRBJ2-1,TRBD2,CASSLVGSGGNNEQFF,TGTGCCAGCAGCTTAGTAGGTAGCGGGGGGAACAATGAGCAGTTCTTC
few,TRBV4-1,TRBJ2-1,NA,CASSPHGTGAVDEQFF,TGCGCCAGCAGCCCTCACGGGACGGGAGCGGTCGATGAGCAGTTCTTC
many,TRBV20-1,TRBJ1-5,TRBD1,CSAYGQGSNQPQHF,TGCAGTGCTTATGGACAGGGGAGCAATCAGCCCCAGCATTTT
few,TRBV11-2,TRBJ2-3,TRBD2,CASSFSRTSGSTDTQYF,TGTGCCAGCAGCTTCTCGCGGACTAGCGGGAGCACAGATACGCAGTATTTT
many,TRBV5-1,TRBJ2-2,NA,CASSVGWADLTGELFF,TGCGCCAGCAGCGTCGGTTGGGCGGACCTCACCGGGGAGCTGTTTTTT
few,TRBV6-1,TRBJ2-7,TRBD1,CASSPRSGTGTYEQYF,TGTGCCAGCAGCCCTAGGTCCGGGACAGGGACCTACGAGCAGTACTTC
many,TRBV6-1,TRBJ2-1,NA,CASSGLPRSAGSEQFF,TGTGCCAGCAGTGGTCTACCTAGATCGGCGGGTAGTGAGCAGTTCTTC
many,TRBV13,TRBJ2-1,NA,CASSLELNEQFF,TGTGCCAGCAGCTTAGAGTTGAATGAGCAGTTCTTC
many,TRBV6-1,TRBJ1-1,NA,CASSYVWEWGTEAFF,TGTGCCAGCAGTTATGTTTGGGAGTGGGGGACTGAAGCTTTCTTT
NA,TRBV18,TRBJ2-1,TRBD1,CASSPPGQGNYPNNEQFF,TGTGCCAGCTCACCACCGGGACAGGGCAACTACCCGAACAATGAGCAGTTCTTC
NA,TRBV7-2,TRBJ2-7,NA,CASSLITSRFEQYF,TGTGCCAGCAGCTTAATAACTAGTCGGTTCGAGCAGTACTTC
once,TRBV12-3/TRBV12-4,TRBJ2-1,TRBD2,CASSASGRGNEQFF,TGTGCCAGCAGCGCTAGCGGGAGGGGAAATGAGCAGTTCTTC
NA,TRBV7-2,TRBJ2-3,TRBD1,CASSFRSGQSTDTQYF,TGTGCCAGCAGCTTTAGGTCGGGACAGAGCACAGATACGCAGTATTTT
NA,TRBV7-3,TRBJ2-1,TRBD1,CASGTGQDEQFF,TGTGCCAGCGGGACAGGGCAGGATGAGCAGTTCTTC
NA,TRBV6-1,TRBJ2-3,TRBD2,CASSDTGLAGGVDTQYF,TGTGCCAGCAGCGACACGGGACTAGCGGGAGGGGTAGATACGCAGTATTTT
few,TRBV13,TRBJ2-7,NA,CASSLNLRDAASYEQYF,TGTGCCAGCAGCTTAAACCTCCGGGACGCCGCCTCCTACGAGCAGTACTTC